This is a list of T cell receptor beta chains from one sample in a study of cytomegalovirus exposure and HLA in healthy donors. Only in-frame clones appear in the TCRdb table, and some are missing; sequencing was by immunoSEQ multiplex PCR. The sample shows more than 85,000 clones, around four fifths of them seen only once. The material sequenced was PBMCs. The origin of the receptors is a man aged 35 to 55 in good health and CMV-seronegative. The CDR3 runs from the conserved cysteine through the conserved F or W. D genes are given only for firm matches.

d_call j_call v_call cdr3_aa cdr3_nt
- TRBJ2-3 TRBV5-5 CASSLWSRDGDTQYF TGTGCCAGCAGCTTGTGGTCCAGAGACGGGGATACGCAGTATTTT
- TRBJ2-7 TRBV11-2 CASSVVQGGAYEQYF TGTGCCAGCAGCGTCGTACAGGGTGGGGCCTACGAGCAGTACTTC
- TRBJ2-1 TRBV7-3 CASSLVGRGYNEQFF TGTGCCAGCAGCTTAGTAGGGAGGGGGTACAATGAGCAGTTCTTC
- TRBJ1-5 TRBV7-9 CSSSLYYQPQHF TGTTCCAGCAGCTTATATTATCAGCCCCAGCATTTT
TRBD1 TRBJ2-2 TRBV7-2 CASSRTGGQAGELFF TGTGCCAGCAGCCGGACAGGGGGGCAGGCCGGGGAGCTGTTTTTT
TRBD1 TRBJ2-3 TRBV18 CASSPRDRGSDTQYF TGTGCCAGCTCACCAAGGGACAGGGGGTCAGATACGCAGTATTTT
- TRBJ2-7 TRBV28 CASIQTGEHYEQYF TGTGCCAGCATCCAGACGGGGGAACACTACGAGCAGTACTTC
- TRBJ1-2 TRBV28 CASSLHRDNYGYTF TGTGCCAGCAGTTTGCACAGGGATAACTATGGCTACACCTTC
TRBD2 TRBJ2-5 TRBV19 CASSSYQSQRGWNGETQYF TGTGCCAGTAGTTCTTATCAGTCTCAGCGGGGGTGGAACGGGGAGACCCAGTACTTC
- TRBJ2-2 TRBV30 CAWRITAPNTGELFF TGTGCCTGGAGAATCACAGCCCCGAACACCGGGGAGCTGTTTTTT
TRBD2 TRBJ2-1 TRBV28 CASSPIAGVLYNEQFF TGTGCCAGCAGTCCCATAGCGGGAGTCTTATACAATGAGCAGTTCTTC
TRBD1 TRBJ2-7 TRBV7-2 CASSLRDRAYEQYF TGTGCCAGCAGCTTACGGGACAGAGCCTACGAGCAGTACTTC
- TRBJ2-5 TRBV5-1 CASSPPEARETQYF TGCGCCAGCAGCCCGCCGGAAGCGAGGGAGACCCAGTACTTC